This T cell receptor beta chain was identified during a study of regulatory T cells in long-lasting Graves disease. Study overall: Patients with persistent Graves' disease had over 5 years of antithyroid drugs and persistent TSH receptor antibodies. Study-wide findings and caveats: Persistent disease favored TRBV28, TRBJ1-2 and TRBJ2-5.

The germline V and J ends were trimmed by 3 bases and 0 bases, with 12 bases remaining between them. This CDR3 is built from 15 residues. Germline CDR1 ENHRY, CDR2 SYGVKD. This sample's time point: persistent/refractory GD, antithyroid drugs over 5 years with positive TRAb. The TCR library was made from RNA extracted from PBMCs. Construction of the TCR beta libraries employed iRepertoire HTBI primers in conjunction with Arm-PCR of CDR3 regions. TCRdb re-called the multiplex PCR reads through MiXCR, storing one row per CDR3 protein. The profile shows approximately 360,000 distinct CDR3 sequences, roughly 25% of them singletons. As concerns this clonotype: As yet, its antigen is unknown.

The V call is TRBV10-3, the J call TRBJ2-7, with D uncertain. The receptor's source is a woman in her 40s with Graves disease. The sample was peripheral blood mononuclear cells (PBMCs), taken when the disease was refractory, from a patient treated with antithyroid drugs. For the CDR3, the DNA is TGTGCCATCAGTGAACCGACCGAGAGCTCCTACGAGCAGTACTTC. Amino acids: CAISEPTESSYEQYF.